This passage covers 24 T cell receptor beta chains from one sample sequenced in a study of glioma-infiltrating T cells after dendritic cell vaccination. Time point defined: after dendritic cell vaccination, including at tumor progression/relapse. TCRdb keeps only in-frame clones here, not all; method: immunoSEQ multiplex PCR. The profile shows about 76,000 clones, around 87% of them singletons. Sequenced material: blood, taken after dendritic cell vaccination. All receptors come from a human donor with glioblastoma.

V gene TRBV10-3 combines with J gene TRBJ1-1; TRBD1 is a possible D gene (6 bases). The CDR3 totals 12 residues. CDR1 ENHRY and CDR2 SYGVKD come from the germline V gene. The V end was cut by 4 bases, the J end by 6 bases, with 9 bases between. CDR3 region: CAISVTGSEAFF. CDR3 sequence (DNA): TGTGCCATCAGTGTAACAGGGTCTGAAGCTTTCTTT.

This CDR3 reads CASSFQGAGETQYF. The CDR3 bases are TGCGCCAGCAGCTTCCAGGGGGCGGGCGAGACCCAGTACTTC. The rearrangement links TRBV5-1 to TRBJ2-5; TRBD1 aligns across 8 bases. V dropped 2 bases and J dropped 5; count of bases not matched to a gene: 5. The CDR3 is made up of 14 amino acids. CDR1 and CDR2 (germline): SGHRS, YFSETQ.

The CDR3: CASSLVGSGQETQYF. The CDR3 DNA reads as TGCGCCAGCAGCTTGGTAGGTAGCGGACAAGAGACCCAGTACTTC. The chain couples TRBV5-1 to TRBJ2-5, with a possible D match to TRBD2 (6 bases). Trimming left V 0 bases short and J 2 bases short, with 11 bases between. Germline CDR1 SGHRS, CDR2 YFSETQ. The CDR3 runs to 15 residues.

The chain employs TRBV7-9 and TRBJ2-7; 11 bases map to TRBD1. The CDR3 length is 15 residues. V lost 4 bases and J lost 0; bases outside the gene matches: 2. The germline gives CDR1 SEHNR, CDR2 FQNEAQ (reference sequence). The CDR3 DNA follows: TGTGCCAGCAGCTCGGACAGGGGGCCCTCCTACGAGCAGTACTTC. Translated, it gives CASSSDRGPSYEQYF. Together with reference TRBV7-9 and TRBJ2-7, the CDR3 gives the full variable domain: DTGVSQNPRHKITKRGQNVTFRCDPISEHNRLYWYRQTLGQGPEFLTYFQNEAQLEKSRLLSDRFSAERPKGSFSTLEIQRTEQGDSAMYLCASSSDRGPSYEQYFGPGTRLTVT.

The V and J genes are TRBV6-5 and TRBJ1-1; tentative D call: TRBD1 (6 bases). Germline assignment: CDR1 MNHEY and CDR2 SVGAGI. Trimming took off 8 bases at V and 0 bases at J, with 7 bases between the two ends. This CDR3 is 12 amino acids long. The CDR3 here is CASGQMNTEAFF. CDR3 in DNA: TGTGCCAGCGGACAGATGAACACTGAAGCTTTCTTT.

The gene calls are TRBV19 and TRBJ1-2, with TRBD1 as a possible D gene (6 bases). The germline V gene encodes CDR1 LNHDA and CDR2 SQIVND (reference sequence). The CDR3 totals 17 residues. Trimming shortened V by 4 bases and J by 1 base, and 19 bases separated the two germline ends. The CDR3 region has the DNA TGTGCCAGTAGTAGATCCGGGACAAGGTCGTTTAACTATGGCTACACCTTC. It specifies CASSRSGTRSFNYGYTF.

The gene calls are TRBV5-1 and TRBJ1-6; 8 bases agree with TRBD1. This CDR3 region has 14 residues. Germline V gene lookup returns CDR1 SGHRS and CDR2 YFSETQ. V lost 2 bases, J lost 7 bases, and 2 bases stayed unmatched. In nucleotides, the CDR3 is TGCGCCAGCAGCTTAGCAGGGGGCAATTCACCCCTCCACTTT. This encodes CASSLAGGNSPLHF.

The chain carries TRBV7-8 and TRBJ1-5, with 9 bases that match TRBD1. The CDR3 has 14 residues. Losses at the gene ends were 8 bases for V and 5 bases for J; bases not matched to a gene: 7. From germline, CDR1 is SGHVS and CDR2 FQNEAQ. The CDR3 loop is CASDTGGGHQPQHF. The CDR3, as DNA: TGTGCCAGCGACACAGGGGGCGGACATCAGCCCCAGCATTTT.

The chain links TRBV5-1 to TRBJ1-1, with 9 positions matching TRBD1. CDR1 SGHRS and CDR2 YFSETQ come from the germline V gene. Trimming cost V 5 bases and J 5 bases; bases outside gene matches: 13. This CDR3 is 16 amino acids long. The CDR3 is CASSGGQGGLGTEAFF. The CDR3 DNA is TGCGCCAGCAGTGGGGGACAGGGAGGACTGGGTACTGAAGCTTTCTTT.

V usage is TRBV5-1 and J usage is TRBJ2-7, with 12 bases identical to TRBD2. Trimming took 4 bases from V and 5 from J; bases not matched to a gene: 7. CDR3 length equals 15 residues. The germline gives CDR1 SGHRS, CDR2 YFSETQ. The chain's CDR3 is CASSQLAGGRHEQYF. CDR3 in DNA: TGCGCCAGCAGCCAACTAGCGGGAGGCCGGCACGAGCAGTACTTC.

This chain joins TRBV19 and TRBJ2-7; TRBD1 agrees at 10 bases. V was clipped by 5 bases and J by 6 bases; unmatched bases: 10. This CDR3 has 15 amino acids. Looked up from germline, CDR1 is LNHDA and CDR2 is SQIVND (reference sequence). Written as DNA, the CDR3 is TGTGCCAGTAGTGTGGGACAGGGGAGAAAAGGCGAGCAGTACTTC. As protein: CASSVGQGRKGEQYF. The full variable domain, with the rest looked up from reference TRBV19 and TRBJ2-7, is DGGITQSPKYLFRKEGQNVTLSCEQNLNHDAMYWYRQDPGQGLRLIYYSQIVNDFQKGDIAEGYSVSREKKESFPLTVTSAQKNPTAFYLCASSVGQGRKGEQYFGPGTRLTVT.

The chain recombines TRBV2 with TRBJ2-5; TRBD2 is a possible D gene (5 bases). The CDR3 has 15 amino acids. Germline V lookup: CDR1 SNHLY, CDR2 FYNNEI. V lost 5 bases and J lost 5, with 18 bases in between. The CDR3 here is CASSPGLLRTETQYF. The CDR3 nucleotides are TGTGCCAGCAGTCCCGGACTCCTCCGAACGGAGACCCAGTACTTC.

The chain links TRBV10-3 to TRBJ2-1; D is unresolved. With 6 bases removed from V and 5 bases from J, the gap between germline ends came to 11 bases. The germline CDR1 and CDR2 sequences are ENHRY and SYGVKD. The CDR3 contains 13 residues. The CDR3 DNA sequence: TGTGCCATCAGAGGCCCAGCGAACAATGAGCAGTTCTTC. Protein sequence: CAIRGPANNEQFF.

The chain employs TRBV7-8 and TRBJ1-1; maybe TRBD1 (6 bases). The CDR3 sequence is 13 residues long. Germline V gene sequence: CDR1 SGHVS, CDR2 FQNEAQ. The ends were cut back, 8 bases at V and 10 bases at J, with 20 bases in the middle. The CDR3 here is CASHQGPGQRAFF. In DNA, the CDR3 is TGTGCCAGCCACCAGGGGCCCGGTCAAAGAGCTTTCTTT.

J is TRBJ1-4 and V is TRBV5-1, with unresolved D. The CDR3 has 15 residues. Germline lookup yields CDR1 SGHRS and CDR2 YFSETQ. Trimming left V 4 bases short and J 8 bases short, with 18 bases between. As DNA, the CDR3 is TGCGCCAGCAGCGCAGGTTCGCAGCTAAGGGAAAAACTGTTTTTT. As protein: CASSAGSQLREKLFF.

The J gene is TRBJ1-1, the V gene TRBV28; D gene unclear. The V gene lost 10 bases and the J gene lost 0 bases, with 15 bases spanning the gap. The CDR3 has 14 residues. Germline V gene data show CDR1 as MDHEN and CDR2 as SYDVKM. As DNA, the CDR3 is TGTGCCATCGTTTCCGGGTTTTTGAACACTGAAGCTTTCTTT. Amino acids: CAIVSGFLNTEAFF.

The chain uses TRBV7-9 and TRBJ2-2, with 12 bases lining up with TRBD2. The ends lost 5 bases at V and 7 bases at J; junction bases unmatched: 8. Germline-derived CDR1 and CDR2 are SEHNR and FQNEAQ (reference sequence). This CDR3 spans 16 amino acids. The CDR3: CASSPGGLAGDGELFF. The CDR3 DNA reads TGTGCCAGCAGCCCAGGGGGACTAGCGGGCGACGGGGAGCTGTTTTTT.

V is TRBV6-1 and J is TRBJ2-7; 9 positions match TRBD1. The CDR3 is 15 residues long. The V segment lost 3 bases and the J segment 7 bases; nucleotides outside the gene matches: 10. CDR1 is MNHNS, CDR2 SASEGT, per germline. CDR3 protein: CASSERDRGRGEQYF. In DNA, the CDR3 is TGTGCCAGCAGTGAGAGAGACAGGGGGAGGGGGGAGCAGTACTTC.

The chain combines TRBV2 with TRBJ2-7; 7 bases match TRBD2. Germline V gene lookup returns CDR1 SNHLY and CDR2 FYNNEI. Trimming cost V 6 bases and J 1 base; bases outside gene matches: 9. The CDR3 has 15 amino acids. As DNA, the CDR3 is TGTGCCAGCAGACCAAGCCCGGGGGGATCCTACGAGCAGTACTTC. It specifies CASRPSPGGSYEQYF. Looking up the rest from reference TRBV2 and TRBJ2-7 gives the full variable domain: EPEVTQTPSHQVTQMGQEVILRCVPISNHLYFYWYRQILGQKVEFLVSFYNNEISEKSEIFDDQFSVERPDGSNFTLKIRSTKLEDSAMYFCASRPSPGGSYEQYFGPGTRLTVT.

The rearrangement uses TRBV6-5 and TRBJ2-7; a possible D gene is TRBD2 (6 bases). Trimming pared 1 base from V and 4 bases from J, leaving 14 bases between. The CDR3 loop spans 15 amino acids. CDR1 and CDR2 (germline): MNHEY, SVGAGI. In nucleotides, the CDR3 is TGTGCCAGCAGTTACTTCGGGGGTAGGGAGTACGAGCAGTACTTC. As protein: CASSYFGGREYEQYF.

This clone was seen once. This chain connects TRBV11-3 to TRBJ1-1, with 8 bases lining up with TRBD1. There are 14 residues in the CDR3. CDR1 is SGHNT and CDR2 is YENEEA in the germline V gene. Trimming took 3 bases from V and 4 from J; bases not matched to a gene: 4. CDR3 amino acids: CASSFQGAGTEAFF. In DNA form, the CDR3 reads TGTGCCAGCAGCTTCCAGGGGGCTGGCACTGAAGCTTTCTTT. The full variable domain, rest sourced from reference TRBV11-3 and TRBJ1-1, is EAGVVQSPRYKIIEKKQPVAFWCNPISGHNTLYWYLQNLGQGPELLIRYENEEAVDDSQLPKDRFSAERLKGVDSTLKIQPAELGDSAVYLCASSFQGAGTEAFFGQGTRLTVV.

The chain carries TRBV7-2 and TRBJ1-5; D might be TRBD1 (5 bases). V lost 1 base and J lost 0, with 10 bases in between. Germline loops: CDR1 SGHTA, CDR2 FQGNSA. This CDR3 has 16 residues. DNA of the CDR3: TGTGCCAGCAGCTTAGTTGGGGCCAATAGCAATCAGCCCCAGCATTTT. Encoded protein: CASSLVGANSNQPQHF.

The chain employs TRBV5-1 and TRBJ1-1; D perhaps matches TRBD1 (5 bases). There are 15 residues in the CDR3. Germline CDR1 reads SGHRS; CDR2 reads YFSETQ. Trimming shortened V by 3 bases and J by 4 bases, and 16 bases separated the two germline ends. The CDR3 DNA follows: TGCGCCAGCAGCTGGATGCAAGGGGCGAGCACTGAAGCTTTCTTT. Translated, it gives CASSWMQGASTEAFF. The entire variable domain, with the rest obtained from reference TRBV5-1 and TRBJ1-1, is as follows: KAGVTQTPRYLIKTRGQQVTLSCSPISGHRSVSWYQQTPGQGLQFLFEYFSETQRNKGNFPGRFSGRQFSNSRSEMNVSTLELGDSALYLCASSWMQGASTEAFFGQGTRLTVV.

The chain carries TRBV5-1 and TRBJ1-6, with D uncertain. This CDR3 contains 14 residues. Germline CDR1 and CDR2: SGHRS and YFSETQ. V lost 6 bases and J lost 7, with 14 bases in between. In nucleotides, the CDR3 is TGCGCCAGCACCCCAGCTACAGCCAATTCACCCCTCCACTTT. Its protein product is CASTPATANSPLHF. The full variable domain, its missing parts supplied by reference TRBV5-1 and TRBJ1-6, is KAGVTQTPRYLIKTRGQQVTLSCSPISGHRSVSWYQQTPGQGLQFLFEYFSETQRNKGNFPGRFSGRQFSNSRSEMNVSTLELGDSALYLCASTPATANSPLHFGNGTRLTVT.